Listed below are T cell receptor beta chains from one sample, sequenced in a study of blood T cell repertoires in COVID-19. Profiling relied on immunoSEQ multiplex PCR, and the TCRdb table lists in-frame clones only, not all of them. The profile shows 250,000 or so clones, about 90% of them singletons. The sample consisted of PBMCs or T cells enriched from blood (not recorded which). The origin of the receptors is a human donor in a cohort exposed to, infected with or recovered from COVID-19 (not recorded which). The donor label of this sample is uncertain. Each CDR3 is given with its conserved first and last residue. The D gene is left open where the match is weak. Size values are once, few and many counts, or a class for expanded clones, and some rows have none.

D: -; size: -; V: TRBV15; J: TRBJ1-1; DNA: TGTGCCACCACCCCTCGGTTTAGCGAGCCGAACACTGAAGCTTTCTTT; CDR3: CATTPRFSEPNTEAFF
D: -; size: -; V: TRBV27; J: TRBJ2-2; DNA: TGTGCCAGCAGACGCCCTGCAGGGTCCGGCACCGGGGAGCTGTTTTTT; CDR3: CASRRPAGSGTGELFF
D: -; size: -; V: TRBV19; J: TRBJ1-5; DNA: TGTGCCAGTAGTATAAGTCGGGGAGGAGGCAATCAGCCCCAGCATTTT; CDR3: CASSISRGGGNQPQHF
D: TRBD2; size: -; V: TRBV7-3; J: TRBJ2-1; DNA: TGTGCCAGCAGCTTAGCGCGGGGGGCCTCAAACAATGAGCAGTTCTTC; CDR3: CASSLARGASNNEQFF
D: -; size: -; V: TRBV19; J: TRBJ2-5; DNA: TGTGCCAGTAGTCAGCAGGGAGGCCAAGAGACCCAGTACTTC; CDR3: CASSQQGGQETQYF
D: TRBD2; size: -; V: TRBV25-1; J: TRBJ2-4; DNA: TGTGCCAGCAGTGCTCCCGGAGCGGGGGGGCCCGTGGTCATTCAGTACTTC; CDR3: CASSAPGAGGPVVIQYF
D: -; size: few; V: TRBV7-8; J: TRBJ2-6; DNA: TGTGCCAGCAGCTTTACTGGGGCCAACGTCCTGACTTTC; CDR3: CASSFTGANVLTF
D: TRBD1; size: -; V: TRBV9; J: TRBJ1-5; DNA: TGTGCCAGCAGCGTAGAGGACAGGGCCGGACAGCCCCAGCATTTT; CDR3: CASSVEDRAGQPQHF
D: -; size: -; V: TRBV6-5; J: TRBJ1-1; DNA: TGTGCCAGCAGTTACTCGAAACAGACTGAAGCTTTCTTT; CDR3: CASSYSKQTEAFF
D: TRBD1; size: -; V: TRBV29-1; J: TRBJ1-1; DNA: TGCAGCGTTGTGGGTGAGGGGGCTAGCACTGAAGCTTTCTTT; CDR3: CSVVGEGASTEAFF
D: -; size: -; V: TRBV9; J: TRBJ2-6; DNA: TGTGCCAGCAGCACAGCCGGGGCCAACGTCCTGACTTTC; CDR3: CASSTAGANVLTF
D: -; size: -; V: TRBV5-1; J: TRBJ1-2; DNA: TGCGCCAGCAGGCCCTCGAGAGGCTATGGCTACACCTTC; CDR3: CASRPSRGYGYTF
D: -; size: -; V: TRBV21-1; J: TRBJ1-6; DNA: TGTGCCAGCAGAATCACAGGGGAAAGATCACCCCTCCACTTT; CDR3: CASRITGERSPLHF
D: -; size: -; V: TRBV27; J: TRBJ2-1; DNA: TGTGCCACACAGGGTTTGGATGAGCAGTTCTTC; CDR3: CATQGLDEQFF
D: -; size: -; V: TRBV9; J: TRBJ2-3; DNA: TGTGCCAGCAGCGCCCAACGACTGGTTAGCACAGATACGCAGTATTTT; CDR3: CASSAQRLVSTDTQYF
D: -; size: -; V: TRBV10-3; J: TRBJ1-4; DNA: TGTGCCATCAGTGAGTCGCGGACGGCGGGAAGGGAAAAACTGTTTTTT; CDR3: CAISESRTAGREKLFF
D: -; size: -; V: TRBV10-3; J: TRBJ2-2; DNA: TGTGCCATCAGCCTGACTGCCGGGGAGCTGTTTTTT; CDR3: CAISLTAGELFF
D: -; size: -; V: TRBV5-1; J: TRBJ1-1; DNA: TGCGCCAGCAGCTTGACAGGGTTCGCCACTGAAGCTTTCTTT; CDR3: CASSLTGFATEAFF
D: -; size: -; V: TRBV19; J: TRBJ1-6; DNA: TGTGCCAGTAGCTCAGGGTGGCAGAATTCACCCCTCCACTTT; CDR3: CASSSGWQNSPLHF
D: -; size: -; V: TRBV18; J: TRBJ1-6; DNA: TGTGCCAGCTCGCAGACAGTCCCCTATTCACCCCTCCACTTT; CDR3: CASSQTVPYSPLHF
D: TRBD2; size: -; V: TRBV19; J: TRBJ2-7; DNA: TGTGCCAGTAGCCCCACCCTAGGACTAGCGGGGGCCAACTCCTACGAGCAGTACTTC; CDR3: CASSPTLGLAGANSYEQYF
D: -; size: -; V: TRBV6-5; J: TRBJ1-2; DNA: TGTGCCAGCAGCCCCCGGGCCGGGGGTGGCTACACCTTC; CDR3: CASSPRAGGGYTF
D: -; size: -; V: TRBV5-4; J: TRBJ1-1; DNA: TGTGCCAGCAGCTTAGGCGGGAACACTGAAGCTTTCTTT; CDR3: CASSLGGNTEAFF
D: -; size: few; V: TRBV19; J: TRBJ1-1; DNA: TGTGCCAGTAGTATAAAGGTCGGCGGCACTGAAGCTTTCTTT; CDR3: CASSIKVGGTEAFF
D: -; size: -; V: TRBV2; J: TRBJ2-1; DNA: TGTGCCAGCAGAGGGGCAGGGGACGATGAGCAGTTCTTC; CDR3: CASRGAGDDEQFF
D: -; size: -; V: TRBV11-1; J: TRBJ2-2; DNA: TGTGCCAGCAGCTTAGTCCCTTCGGCCGGGGAGCTGTTTTTT; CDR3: CASSLVPSAGELFF
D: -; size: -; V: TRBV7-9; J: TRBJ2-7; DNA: TGTGCCAGCAGCTTAGCGGGGGGAATCGACGAGCAGTACTTC; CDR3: CASSLAGGIDEQYF
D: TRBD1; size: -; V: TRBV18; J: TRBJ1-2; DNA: TGTGCCAGCTCACCGACAGGGGAGCCCTATGGCTACACCTTC; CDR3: CASSPTGEPYGYTF
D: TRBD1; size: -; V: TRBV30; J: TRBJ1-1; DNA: TGTGCCTGGGACAGGGGGGTAAATGAAGCTTTCTTT; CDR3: CAWDRGVNEAFF
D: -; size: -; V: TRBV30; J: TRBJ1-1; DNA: TGTGCCTGGAACGCGCAGAACACTGAAGCTTTCTTT; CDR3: CAWNAQNTEAFF
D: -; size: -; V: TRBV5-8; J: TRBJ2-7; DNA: TGTGCCAGCAGCTTGAATCGCTACGAGCAGTACTTC; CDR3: CASSLNRYEQYF
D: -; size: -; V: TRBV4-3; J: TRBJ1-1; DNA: TGCGCCAGCAGCCTTCGGTCTTTGAACACTGAAGCTTTCTTT; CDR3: CASSLRSLNTEAFF
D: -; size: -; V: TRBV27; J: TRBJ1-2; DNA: TGTGCCAGCAGTTTATTTGGAGGGCATGGCTACACCTTC; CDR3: CASSLFGGHGYTF
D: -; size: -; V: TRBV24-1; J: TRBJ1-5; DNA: TGTGCCACCCACGAGGACAGTATGGGCAATCAGCCCCAGCATTTT; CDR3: CATHEDSMGNQPQHF
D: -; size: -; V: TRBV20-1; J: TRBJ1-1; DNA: TGCAGTGCCAAGTCCCCGCGGGCTTTCTTT; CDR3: CSAKSPRAFF
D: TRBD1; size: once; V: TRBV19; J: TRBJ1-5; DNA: TGTGCCAGTAGTAGTCCCCCGGGACAGGTTAATCAGCCCCAGCATTTT; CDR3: CASSSPPGQVNQPQHF
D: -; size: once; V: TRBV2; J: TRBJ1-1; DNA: TGTGCCAGCAGTGAAAGACGGGAGCACACTGAAGCTTTCTTT; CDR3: CASSERREHTEAFF
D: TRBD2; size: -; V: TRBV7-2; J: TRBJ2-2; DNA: TGTGCCAGCAGCTCAGTAGCGGGGGGGTCAACCGGCGGGGAGCTGTTTTTT; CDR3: CASSSVAGGSTGGELFF
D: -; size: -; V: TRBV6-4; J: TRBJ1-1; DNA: TGTGCCAGCAGTGAGACAGCCATGAACACTGAAGCTTTCTTT; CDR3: CASSETAMNTEAFF
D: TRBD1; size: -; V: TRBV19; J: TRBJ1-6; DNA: TGTGCCAGTAGGGTTTCCGGGACAGAGAATTCACCCCTCCACTTT; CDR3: CASRVSGTENSPLHF
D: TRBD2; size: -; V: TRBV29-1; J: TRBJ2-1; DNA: TGCAGCGTTTTCGGGGGGAGCTCCTACAATGAGCAGTTCTTC; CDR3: CSVFGGSSYNEQFF
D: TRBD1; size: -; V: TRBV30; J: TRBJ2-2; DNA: TGTGCCTGGAGCCCTGGGACAGGATTTACCGGGGAGCTGTTTTTT; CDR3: CAWSPGTGFTGELFF